Shown below are 31 T cell receptor beta chains from a single sample sequenced in a study of blood T cell repertoires in COVID-19. Profiling relied on immunoSEQ multiplex PCR, and the TCRdb table lists in-frame clones only, not all of them. The sample lists 200,000 or so clones, roughly 89% occurring once. The sample taken for sequencing was PBMCs or T cells enriched from blood (not recorded which). The receptors here all came from a woman aged 35 to 49 with acute COVID-19.

This rearrangement joins TRBV28 to TRBJ2-1; tentatively, D is TRBD1 (6 bases). CDR1 is MDHEN, CDR2 SYDVKM, per germline. Trimming removed 7 bases from V and 8 bases from J, with 15 bases in between. The length of the CDR3 is 13 residues. CDR3: CASTEQGFDEQFF. DNA of the CDR3: TGTGCCAGCACCGAACAGGGTTTCGATGAGCAGTTCTTC.

The chain employs TRBV3-1 (or the pseudogene TRBV3-2) and TRBJ1-6; D ambiguous. Trimming pared 0 bases from V and 0 bases from J, leaving 9 bases between. CDR1 and CDR2 from the germline V gene are LGHDT and YNNKEL (reference sequence). The length of the CDR3 is 17 residues. The CDR3 loop is CASSQDLPGSYNSPLHF. CDR3 DNA sequence: TGTGCCAGCAGCCAAGATCTCCCGGGCTCCTATAATTCACCCCTCCACTTT.

This rearrangement joins TRBV2 to TRBJ2-7; 10 bases map to TRBD1. J gave up 7 bases and V 9 bases, and 6 bases lay outside the gene matches. The CDR3 is made up of 12 amino acids. The V gene's germline CDR1 is SNHLY and CDR2 FYNNEI. The CDR3 sequence: CASRQGAKEQYF. The DNA of the CDR3 is TGTGCCAGTCGACAGGGGGCTAAGGAGCAGTACTTC. Supplemented by reference TRBV2 and TRBJ2-7, the full variable domain reads EPEVTQTPSHQVTQMGQEVILRCVPISNHLYFYWYRQILGQKVEFLVSFYNNEISEKSEIFDDQFSVERPDGSNFTLKIRSTKLEDSAMYFCASRQGAKEQYFGPGTRLTVT.

The genes are TRBV30 and TRBJ1-1; 11 bases agree with TRBD1. Germline V CDR1 and CDR2: GTSNPN, SVGIG (reference sequence). CDR3 length: 15 residues. Germline trimming cut 2 bases from V and 4 bases from J; bases unmatched to any gene: 6. CDR3 amino acids: CAWSKRTGGGTEAFF. The CDR3 nucleotides read TGTGCCTGGAGTAAACGGACAGGGGGCGGCACTGAAGCTTTCTTT.

J is TRBJ1-2 and V is TRBV12-3 or TRBV12-4, with a possible D match to TRBD1 (5 bases). Trimming stripped 5 bases from V and 4 bases from J, with 11 bases between. CDR3 size: 13 residues. The CDR3 loop reads CASSETASYGYTF. The CDR3 DNA sequence: TGTGCCAGCAGTGAGACAGCCTCCTATGGCTACACCTTC.

The chain is built from TRBV9 and TRBJ2-7; 9 bases map to TRBD1. Germline loops: CDR1 SGDLS, CDR2 YYNGEE. The CDR3 covers 14 residues. Trimming took 4 bases from V and 5 from J; bases not matched to a gene: 7. CDR3 region: CASSSGTGIDEQYF. The CDR3 DNA is TGTGCCAGCAGCTCCGGGACAGGGATCGACGAGCAGTACTTC.

The CDR3, as DNA: TGCGCCAGCACCGAACAGGGGGTTGACTATGGCTACACCTTC. Translated: CASTEQGVDYGYTF. V is TRBV10-1 and J is TRBJ1-2; TRBD1 agrees at 8 bases. Germline V gives CDR1 WNHNN, CDR2 SYGVQD (reference sequence). The CDR3 length is 14 residues. With V trimmed by 7 bases and J by 3 bases, 7 bases remained unmatched.

The chain is built from TRBV3-1 (or the pseudogene TRBV3-2) and TRBJ1-4; D remains unclear. Looked up from germline, CDR1 is LGHDT and CDR2 is YNNKEL (reference sequence). The CDR3 spans 18 residues. V dropped 4 bases and J dropped 2 bases, with 20 bases sitting between them. The CDR3 region is CASSPGVGGVNTNEKLFF. The CDR3 bases are TGTGCCAGCAGCCCCGGGGTCGGTGGGGTTAACACTAATGAAAAACTGTTTTTT.

The rearrangement joins TRBV18 to TRBJ1-2; 10 bases align to TRBD1. Germline V lookup: CDR1 KGHSH, CDR2 LQKENI. The CDR3 extends over 16 amino acids. J was trimmed by 3 bases and V by 6 bases; bases with no gene match: 10. DNA for the CDR3: TGTGCCAGCTCTCAACCGGGACAGGGGAGCGACTATGGCTACACCTTC. It translates to CASSQPGQGSDYGYTF.

V and J are TRBV7-8 and TRBJ1-4, with D unclear. The germline CDR1 and CDR2 sequences are SGHVS and FQNEAQ. There are 14 residues in the CDR3. V lost 5 bases to trimming and J lost 1 base, with 8 bases between them. The CDR3 sequence: CASSAGGTNEKLFF. The CDR3 DNA reads as TGTGCCAGCAGCGCAGGTGGAACTAATGAAAAACTGTTTTTT. The whole variable domain, filled in from reference TRBV7-8 and TRBJ1-4, reads GAGVSQSPRYKVAKRGQDVALRCDPISGHVSLFWYQQALGQGPEFLTYFQNEAQLDKSGLPSDRFFAERPEGSVSTLKIQRTQQEDSAVYLCASSAGGTNEKLFFGSGTQLSVL.

This clone came up once. At one end, the junction sequence differs from germline, possibly due to a read error. V usage is TRBV4-1 and J usage is TRBJ1-5; weak D call: TRBD1 (5 bases). In germline, CDR1 is MGHRA, CDR2 YSYEKL. This CDR3 contains 15 residues. CDR3 DNA: TGCGCCAGCAGCCTCGTAGTCGACAGCAGTCAGCCCCAGCATTTT. Its translation: CASSLVVDSSQPQHF.

The V and J genes are TRBV27 and TRBJ2-1; no definite D call. The V and J ends lost 8 bases and 7 bases respectively, with 9 bases between them. From germline, CDR1 is MNHEY and CDR2 SMNVEV (reference sequence). The CDR3 is made up of 11 amino acids. The CDR3 spells CASQTGNEQFF. CDR3 DNA: TGTGCCAGCCAGACCGGGAATGAGCAGTTCTTC.

The table lists this clone with a count of one. The chain carries TRBV4-3 and TRBJ2-1; TRBD2 agrees at 10 bases. This CDR3 has 14 amino acids. J was trimmed by 3 bases and V by 4 bases; bases with no gene match: 0. Germline V gene lookup returns CDR1 LGHNA and CDR2 YSLEER. CDR3 protein: CASSRLAGYNEQFF. The CDR3 coding sequence is TGCGCCAGCAGCCGACTAGCGGGCTACAATGAGCAGTTCTTC.

The chain carries TRBV5-6 and TRBJ2-4, with TRBD1 as a possible D gene (6 bases). V lost 1 base to trimming and J lost 5 bases, with 7 bases between them. This CDR3 region has 13 residues. The germline gives CDR1 SGHDT, CDR2 YYEEEE. The CDR3 DNA follows: TGTGCCAGCAGCTTGAACAGGGAAAACATTCAGTACTTC. It yields the protein CASSLNRENIQYF.

This chain connects TRBV12-3 or TRBV12-4 to TRBJ1-5, with unresolved D. V gave up 5 bases and J gave up 1 base, with 6 bases separating them. This CDR3 is 13 amino acids long. The CDR3 nucleotides read TGTGCCAGCAGTGGACTGAGCAATCAGCCCCAGCATTTT. Translation gives CASSGLSNQPQHF.

The V call is TRBV27, the J call TRBJ2-1; tentatively, D is TRBD1 (6 bases). The ends were cut back, 4 bases at V and 0 bases at J, with 13 bases in the middle. Germline CDR1 reads MNHEY; CDR2 reads SMNVEV (reference sequence). This CDR3 comprises 16 residues. CDR3 sequence reads: CASSSYTGSSYNEQFF. CDR3 sequence (DNA): TGTGCCAGCAGTTCCTATACAGGGAGCTCCTACAATGAGCAGTTCTTC.

This rearrangement joins TRBV9 to TRBJ2-2, with 10 bases matching TRBD2. This CDR3 contains 18 residues. V lost 4 bases to trimming and J lost 3 bases; unmatched junction nucleotides: 12. Germline V gene data show CDR1 as SGDLS and CDR2 as YYNGEE. The CDR3 reads CASSYSRGLAGDTGELFF. The CDR3 region has the DNA TGTGCCAGCAGCTACAGTAGGGGTCTAGCGGGAGACACCGGGGAGCTGTTTTTT.

As concerns this clone: The same CDR3 also results from other DNA sequences found in this sample. The CDR3 spells CASSPQGGTNEKLFF. CDR3 nucleotide sequence: TGTGCCAGTAGTCCCCAGGGAGGAACTAATGAAAAACTGTTTTTT. The chain couples TRBV19 to TRBJ1-4; TRBD1 is a possible D gene (5 bases). The CDR3 runs to 15 residues. Trimming removed 5 bases at V and 1 base at J, with 11 bases between. Germline values: CDR1 LNHDA, CDR2 SQIVND (reference sequence).

This clone ranks as medium-sized. The chain combines TRBV28 with TRBJ2-6; tentatively, D is TRBD2 (7 bases). V was pared by 5 bases and J by 2 bases, with 16 bases between. The CDR3 is 17 amino acids. Per the germline V gene, CDR1 is MDHEN and CDR2 is SYDVKM. CDR3 nucleotides: TGTGCCAGCAGTACCAGAGGGGGGGGCACTGGGGCCAACGTCCTGACTTTC. Its translation: CASSTRGGGTGANVLTF.

The V gene is TRBV7-3, the J gene TRBJ1-1; 8 nucleotides match TRBD1. Germline CDR1 SGHTA, CDR2 FQGTGA. J was trimmed by 4 bases and V by 5 bases; bases with no gene match: 15. There are 17 residues in the CDR3. The CDR3 spells CASSTTGGGSPGTEAFF. CDR3 DNA sequence: TGTGCCAGCAGCACAACAGGGGGAGGGTCCCCCGGCACTGAAGCTTTCTTT.

The V and J genes are TRBV18 and TRBJ1-1; 8 bases fit TRBD1. The germline gives CDR1 KGHSH, CDR2 LQKENI. CDR3 size: 13 residues. Trimming took 6 bases from V and 4 from J; bases not matched to a gene: 4. CDR3 sequence (DNA): TGTGCCAGCTCGTTGGACAGGGCCACTGAAGCTTTCTTT. Protein: CASSLDRATEAFF.

The V gene is TRBV30, the J gene TRBJ2-1, with D possibly being TRBD1 (5 bases). Between the trimmed V and J ends, which lost 2 bases and 5 bases, there was a span of 19 bases. Germline lookup yields CDR1 GTSNPN and CDR2 SVGIG (reference sequence). This CDR3 spans 16 amino acids. DNA for the CDR3: TGTGCCTGGAGTCAACCATCTGGGGCGGCCAACAATGAGCAGTTCTTC. Amino acid sequence: CAWSQPSGAANNEQFF.

This clone was picked up a small number of times. The gene calls are TRBV4-3 and TRBJ2-7; tentatively, D is TRBD2 (5 bases). Germline CDR1 reads LGHNA; CDR2 reads YSLEER. Trimming pared 0 bases from V and 7 bases from J, leaving 10 bases between. CDR3 length: 13 amino acids. CDR3 DNA sequence: TGCGCCAGCAGCCAAGATCCCCGCGGGGAGCAGTACTTC. Protein sequence: CASSQDPRGEQYF.

The chain couples TRBV10-3 to TRBJ2-7, with TRBD2 as a possible D gene (6 bases). The CDR3 contains 14 residues. The germline V and J ends were trimmed by 3 bases and 4 bases, with 13 bases remaining between them. CDR1 and CDR2 (germline): ENHRY, SYGVKD. DNA for the CDR3: TGTGCCATCAGTGACCCGGGACTCGATTACGAGCAGTACTTC. Its protein is CAISDPGLDYEQYF.

The chain uses TRBV6-6 and TRBJ2-1; possibly TRBD1 for D (5 bases). V was shortened by 6 bases and J by 6 bases, with 12 bases between the two germline ends. The CDR3 is 13 residues long. Germline V CDR1 and CDR2: MNHNY, SVGAGI (reference sequence). CDR3 protein: CASSDRPFNEQFF. The CDR3 nucleotides are TGTGCCAGCAGCGACAGACCCTTCAATGAGCAGTTCTTC.

The CDR3 loop is CASRTQWDSNEQFF. The CDR3 DNA is TGTGCCAGCAGGACTCAATGGGACTCCAATGAGCAGTTCTTC. This rearrangement joins TRBV7-9 to TRBJ2-1, with D perhaps TRBD2 (6 bases). Germline CDR1 is SEHNR and CDR2 is FQNEAQ (reference sequence). The V and J ends lost 6 bases and 6 bases respectively, with 15 bases between them. This CDR3 is 14 amino acids long. The full variable domain, with the rest looked up from reference TRBV7-9 and TRBJ2-1, is DTGVSQNPRHKITKRGQNVTFRCDPISEHNRLYWYRQTLGQGPEFLTYFQNEAQLEKSRLLSDRFSAERPKGSFSTLEIQRTEQGDSAMYLCASRTQWDSNEQFFGPGTRLTVL.

This chain uses TRBV28 with TRBJ1-1, with a possible D match to TRBD1 (5 bases). With 6 bases removed from V and 7 bases from J, the gap between germline ends came to 15 bases. The CDR3 is made up of 13 amino acids. CDR1 and CDR2 (germline): MDHEN, SYDVKM. CDR3 sequence: CASRPGGGYEAFF. CDR3 nucleotides: TGTGCCAGCAGACCCGGGGGGGGGTATGAAGCTTTCTTT.

The V gene is TRBV5-6, the J gene TRBJ2-1; a possible D gene is TRBD2 (5 bases). V lost 1 base, J lost 4 bases, and 12 bases lay in between. This CDR3 region has 15 residues. Germline V gives CDR1 SGHDT, CDR2 YYEEEE. The CDR3 spells CASSLTTTSYNEQFF. For the CDR3, the DNA is TGTGCCAGCAGCTTGACGACTACTTCTTACAATGAGCAGTTCTTC.

The chain combines TRBV29-1 with TRBJ1-1; D is uncertain. CDR1 and CDR2 (germline): SQVTM, ANQGSEA. V lost 4 bases and J 0 bases, leaving 12 bases between the germline ends. The CDR3 has 14 residues. The CDR3 DNA sequence: TGCAGCGTTGGCCCGCACGGGATGAACACTGAAGCTTTCTTT. Amino acids: CSVGPHGMNTEAFF.

This chain links TRBV6-5 with TRBJ1-1; 8 positions match TRBD1. Trimming at V came to 10 bases and at J to 3 bases, leaving 10 bases not matched to a gene. CDR3 length: 14 residues. Germline V CDR1 and CDR2: MNHEY, SVGAGI. The CDR3 loop reads CANIAGQGYTEAFF. The CDR3 DNA follows: TGTGCCAACATAGCCGGACAGGGTTACACTGAAGCTTTCTTT.

This chain uses TRBV7-2 with TRBJ2-1; no reliable D call. This CDR3 contains 12 residues. The ends were cut back, 2 bases at V and 9 bases at J, with 8 bases in the middle. CDR1 and CDR2 (germline): SGHTA, FQGNSA. The CDR3 loop reads CASSLRAAEQFF. DNA of the CDR3: TGTGCCAGCAGCTTAAGAGCTGCTGAGCAGTTCTTC. The whole variable domain, remainder taken from reference TRBV7-2 and TRBJ2-1, is GAGVSQSPSNKVTEKGKDVELRCDPISGHTALYWYRQSLGQGLEFLIYFQGNSAPDKSGLPSDRFSAERTGGSVSTLTIQRTQQEDSAVYLCASSLRAAEQFFGPGTRLTVL.